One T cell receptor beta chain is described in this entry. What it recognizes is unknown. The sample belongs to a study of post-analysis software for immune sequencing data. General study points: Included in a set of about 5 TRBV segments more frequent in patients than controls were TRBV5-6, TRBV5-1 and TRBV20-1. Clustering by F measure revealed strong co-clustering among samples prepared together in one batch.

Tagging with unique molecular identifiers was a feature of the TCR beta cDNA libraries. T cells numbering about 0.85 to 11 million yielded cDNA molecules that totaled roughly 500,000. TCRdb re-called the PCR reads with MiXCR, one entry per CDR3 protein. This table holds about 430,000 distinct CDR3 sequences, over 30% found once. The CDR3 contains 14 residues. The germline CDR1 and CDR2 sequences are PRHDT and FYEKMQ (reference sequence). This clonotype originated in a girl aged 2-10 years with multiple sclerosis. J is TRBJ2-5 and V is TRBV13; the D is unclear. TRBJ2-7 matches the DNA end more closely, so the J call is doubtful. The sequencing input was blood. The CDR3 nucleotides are TGTGCCAGCAGCCCCCTGACAAGATCCTACGAGCAGTACTTC. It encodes CASSPLTRSYEQYF.